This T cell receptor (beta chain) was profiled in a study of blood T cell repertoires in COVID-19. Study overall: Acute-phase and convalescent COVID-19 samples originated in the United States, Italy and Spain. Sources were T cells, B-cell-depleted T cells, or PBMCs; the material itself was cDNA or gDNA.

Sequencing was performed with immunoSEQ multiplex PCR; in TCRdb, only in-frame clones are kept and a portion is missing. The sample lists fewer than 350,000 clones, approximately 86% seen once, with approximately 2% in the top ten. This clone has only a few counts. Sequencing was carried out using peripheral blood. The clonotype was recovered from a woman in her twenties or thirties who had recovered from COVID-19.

The CDR3 DNA is TGTGCCAGCAAAAAAAGGACAGGGGACACCGGGGAGCTGTTTTTT. Protein product: CASKKRTGDTGELFF. The chain links TRBV2 to TRBJ2-2, with 9 bases matching TRBD1. V trimming: 7 bases; J trimming: 3 bases; junction bases outside the gene matches: 6. The germline CDR1 and CDR2 sequences are SNHLY and FYNNEI. The CDR3 sequence is 15 residues long.